One and the same sample provided the 21 T cell receptor beta chains below, sequenced in a study of T cells expressing NK-cell markers. TCRdb reprocessed the 5' RACE reads, with one entry per CDR3 protein and no DNA. The sample table includes around 550,000 distinct CDR3 sequences. Input material: blood T cells: a sorted CD56 or NKG2C T cell subset, CD4+ or CD8+ T cells, or bulk PBMC T cells (not recorded which). These receptors came from a young man in good health.

This chain joins TRBV12-3 or TRBV12-4 and TRBJ2-7. This CDR3 spans 17 amino acids. The CDR3 protein is CASSLALRQPSSYEQYF.

The V gene is TRBV5-1, the J gene TRBJ2-7; the D call of TRBD2 rests on TCRdb alone, since no DNA is present to check it. Germline assignment: CDR1 SGHRS and CDR2 YFSETQ. This CDR3 has 14 amino acids. This CDR3 is CASSWTSGFYEQYF.

This chain uses TRBV6-4 with TRBJ2-1; TCRdb lists TRBD2, though no DNA is available to test this call. The CDR3 has 14 residues. Germline V lookup: CDR1 MRHNA, CDR2 SNTAGT. The CDR3 spells CASSPGLRWNEQFF.

The chain has TRBV12-3 or TRBV12-4 and TRBJ2-3. This CDR3 comprises 14 residues. CDR3 residues: CASSFEILGDTQYF.

The chain is built from TRBV12-3 or TRBV12-4 and TRBJ2-1. There are 13 residues in the CDR3. The CDR3 region is CASSLVSPDEQFF.

V and J are TRBV7-8 and TRBJ2-4; the TRBD1 assignment by TCRdb is unverifiable without DNA. The CDR3 has 16 amino acids. The germline V gene encodes CDR1 SGHVS and CDR2 FQNEAQ. The CDR3 loop reads CASSLATGLAKNIQYF.

V gene TRBV28 combines with J gene TRBJ1-6. The germline V gene has CDR1 MDHEN and CDR2 SYDVKM. The CDR3 is made up of 13 amino acids. This CDR3 reads CASSLFHSSPLHF. The variable domain in full, completed from reference TRBV28 and TRBJ1-6, reads DVKVTQSSRYLVKRTGEKVFLECVQDMDHENMFWYRQDPGLGLRLIYFSYDVKMKEKGDIPEGYSVSREKKERFSLILESASTNQTSMYLCASSLFHSSPLHFGNGTRLTVT.

CDR3 protein: CATSTTLPLDGNEKLFF. The chain recombines TRBV15 with TRBJ1-4; no DNA is available, so the TRBD1 call from TCRdb remains unchecked. The germline CDR1 and CDR2 sequences are LNHNV and YYDKDF (reference sequence). The CDR3 length is 17 residues.

The V call is TRBV12-3 or TRBV12-4, the J call TRBJ2-3. The CDR3 sequence is 12 residues long. The CDR3 protein is CASRLAGHTQYF.

This chain links TRBV6-2 or TRBV6-3 with TRBJ2-3; TCRdb names TRBD2, which stays unverified in the absence of DNA. Germline loops: CDR1 MNHEY, CDR2 SVGEGT. The CDR3 is 17 amino acids. CDR3 in amino acids: CASSYDLAGATWDTQYF.

The chain recombines TRBV9 with TRBJ1-5. CDR1 is SGDLS, CDR2 YYNGEE, per germline. This CDR3 contains 13 residues. The CDR3 here is CASSAGQAGALHF.

The rearrangement uses TRBV5-1 and TRBJ1-2; the D call of TRBD1 rests on TCRdb alone, since no DNA is present to check it. CDR3 length: 16 residues. Germline V lookup: CDR1 SGHRS, CDR2 YFSETQ. The CDR3 sequence is CASSPGRTAWNYGYTF. The full variable domain, completed using reference TRBV5-1 and TRBJ1-2, is KAGVTQTPRYLIKTRGQQVTLSCSPISGHRSVSWYQQTPGQGLQFLFEYFSETQRNKGNFPGRFSGRQFSNSRSEMNVSTLELGDSALYLCASSPGRTAWNYGYTFGSGTRLTVV.

This rearrangement joins TRBV7-6 to TRBJ1-1. CDR1 and CDR2 from the germline V gene are SGHVS and FNYEAQ. The CDR3 spans 14 residues. CDR3 loop: CASSLARGDTEAFF.

V usage is TRBV20-1 and J usage is TRBJ2-5. Germline V gene lookup returns CDR1 DFQATT and CDR2 SNEGSKA (reference sequence). The CDR3 contains 14 residues. CDR3 sequence: CSARTSTGKETQYF.

V is TRBV27 and J is TRBJ2-2; TCRdb indicates TRBD2, and absent DNA this call remains unverified. Germline loops: CDR1 MNHEY, CDR2 SMNVEV (reference sequence). There are 17 residues in the CDR3. The CDR3 sequence is CASSVRTTLKNTGELFF.

The chain is built from TRBV15 and TRBJ2-3; TCRdb gives TRBD2 as the D gene, but with no DNA this cannot be confirmed. CDR3 length: 14 residues. Germline lookup yields CDR1 LNHNV and CDR2 YYDKDF (reference sequence). The CDR3 protein is CATSSRLSTDTQYF.

This rearrangement joins TRBV27 to TRBJ1-1; TCRdb reports TRBD1, a call that lacks DNA to check it against. Germline CDR1 and CDR2: MNHEY and SMNVEV (reference sequence). The CDR3 consists of 14 residues. The CDR3 is CASSSNTGSTEAFF.

CDR3 sequence reads: CASSPRVAGVGETQYF. The chain has TRBV12-3 or TRBV12-4 and TRBJ2-5; the TRBD2 assignment by TCRdb is unverifiable without DNA. The CDR3 covers 16 residues.

The chain is built from TRBV15 and TRBJ2-2; TCRdb lists TRBD1, though no DNA is available to test this call. This CDR3 is 14 amino acids long. CDR1 and CDR2 from the germline V gene are LNHNV and YYDKDF (reference sequence). The CDR3: CATGLRVEAGELFF. Using reference TRBV15 and TRBJ2-2 for the parts outside the CDR3, the full variable domain is DAMVIQNPRYQVTQFGKPVTLSCSQTLNHNVMYWYQQKSSQAPKLLFHYYDKDFNNEADTPDNFQSRRPNTSFCFLDIRSPGLGDTAMYLCATGLRVEAGELFFGEGSRLTVL.

The V call is TRBV18, the J call TRBJ1-5; as DNA is missing, the TRBD1 call by TCRdb cannot be tested. Germline CDR1 KGHSH, CDR2 LQKENI. The CDR3 extends over 15 amino acids. This CDR3 reads CASSPKGTGNQPQHF.

The CDR3 is CAISESSGGYEQYF. V is TRBV10-3 and J is TRBJ2-7; TCRdb's D call of TRBD1 is untestable without DNA. Germline values: CDR1 ENHRY, CDR2 SYGVKD. The CDR3 loop spans 14 amino acids.